The 21 T cell receptor beta chains reported below all come from one sample, sequenced in a study of shared clonotypes between healthy human individuals. Naive CD8 cells, CD45RO-negative and positively selected for CCR7, excluded terminally differentiated effector memory CD45RA+ cells. Assay: immunoSEQ multiplex PCR; the TCRdb copy retains only in-frame clones and omits some. The top ten hold 1.5% to 2% of the sample, which has a few million clones, roughly 95% seen once. The specimen was naive CD8+ T cells from PBMCs. The receptors originated from a man younger than 35 in good health. Some clones in this sample may be carry-over from other donors' samples.

The chain uses TRBV10-3 and TRBJ2-3; 10 bases fit TRBD2. V gave up 3 bases and J gave up 3 bases; unmatched junction bases: 3. Germline V gene lookup returns CDR1 ENHRY and CDR2 SYGVKD. This CDR3 has 15 amino acids. This CDR3 is CAISDPSGSTDTQYF. The CDR3 bases are TGTGCCATCAGTGATCCTAGCGGGAGTACAGATACGCAGTATTTT.

The rearrangement links TRBV4-1 to TRBJ2-1, with D possibly being TRBD2 (6 bases). Deletions cut 0 bases from V and 5 bases from J, with 11 bases between. The CDR3 contains 15 residues. CDR1 MGHRA and CDR2 YSYEKL come from the germline V gene. The DNA of the CDR3 is TGCGCCAGCAGCCAAGATTTGCGGGGCAACAATGAGCAGTTCTTC. It is translated as CASSQDLRGNNEQFF.

The chain recombines TRBV27 with TRBJ2-1; D call uncertain. Germline V gene sequence: CDR1 MNHEY, CDR2 SMNVEV (reference sequence). The CDR3 extends over 14 amino acids. Trimming shortened V by 2 bases and J by 0 bases, and 5 bases separated the two germline ends. CDR3 nucleotides: TGTGCCAGCAGTTTACGGTTCTCCTACAATGAGCAGTTCTTC. Protein: CASSLRFSYNEQFF.

This clone was seen only once. This chain uses TRBV5-1 with TRBJ1-2; tentative D call: TRBD1 (5 bases). The ends were cut back, 2 bases at V and 5 bases at J, with 22 bases in the middle. CDR3 size: 17 residues. Germline V gene sequence: CDR1 SGHRS, CDR2 YFSETQ. This CDR3 reads CASSFSLGTSSRYGYTF. CDR3 nucleotide sequence: TGCGCCAGCAGCTTTAGTCTTGGGACTTCGAGCCGTTATGGCTACACCTTC.

The chain combines TRBV29-1 with TRBJ2-1; 7 bases fit TRBD2. V trimming: 3 bases; J trimming: 3 bases; junction bases outside the gene matches: 2. This CDR3 spans 13 amino acids. Germline CDR1 is SQVTM and CDR2 is ANQGSEA. CDR3 loop: CSVELADYNEQFF. CDR3 coding DNA: TGCAGCGTTGAGCTAGCGGACTACAATGAGCAGTTCTTC.

The V gene is TRBV28, the J gene TRBJ2-2; 13 bases map to TRBD2. Germline trimming cut 1 base from V and 7 bases from J; bases unmatched to any gene: 9. The CDR3 runs to 18 residues. Per the germline V gene, CDR1 is MDHEN and CDR2 is SYDVKM. This CDR3 is CASSLFHGLAGVGGELFF. The CDR3, as DNA: TGTGCCAGCAGTTTATTCCACGGACTAGCGGGAGTCGGCGGGGAGCTGTTTTTT.

This chain joins TRBV7-2 and TRBJ2-7, with 9 positions matching TRBD1. Germline V gives CDR1 SGHTA, CDR2 FQGNSA. The CDR3 loop spans 14 amino acids. V was pared by 5 bases and J by 5 bases, with 7 bases of the junction left unmatched. The CDR3 DNA sequence: TGTGCCAGCAGCCGGACAGGGGATTTACACGAGCAGTACTTC. It encodes CASSRTGDLHEQYF.

This chain uses TRBV5-8 with TRBJ1-4; D is ambiguous. Germline assignment: CDR1 SGHTS and CDR2 YDEGEE. V lost 4 bases to trimming and J lost 7 bases, with 14 bases between them. The CDR3 length is 14 residues. The CDR3 region has the DNA TGTGCCAGCAGCCTGCGGGATCTTTTTGAAAAACTGTTTTTT. Translating gives CASSLRDLFEKLFF.

The sample holds a few counts of this clone. The V gene is TRBV27, the J gene TRBJ1-1; 8 bases are a match to TRBD1. The germline gives CDR1 MNHEY, CDR2 SMNVEV (reference sequence). Trimming took 5 bases from V and 0 from J; bases not matched to a gene: 11. The CDR3 covers 17 residues. The DNA of the CDR3 is TGTGCCAGCAGTCACTCTCCCGGGACAGGCATGAACACTGAAGCTTTCTTT. This translates into CASSHSPGTGMNTEAFF.

This sequence joins TRBV7-9 and TRBJ1-4; D possibly corresponds to TRBD1 (5 bases). The CDR3 runs to 16 residues. V was trimmed by 4 bases and J by 5 bases, leaving 17 bases between them. Germline CDR1 is SEHNR and CDR2 is FQNEAQ (reference sequence). The CDR3 here is CASSSWGKGLNEKLFF. The CDR3 DNA reads TGTGCCAGCAGCTCATGGGGGAAGGGGTTAAATGAAAAACTGTTTTTT. Full variable domain (outside the CDR3, taken from reference TRBV7-9 and TRBJ1-4): DTGVSQNPRHKITKRGQNVTFRCDPISEHNRLYWYRQTLGQGPEFLTYFQNEAQLEKSRLLSDRFSAERPKGSFSTLEIQRTEQGDSAMYLCASSSWGKGLNEKLFFGSGTQLSVL.

V is TRBV4-3 and J is TRBJ2-1; tentatively, D is TRBD1 (6 bases). V lost 1 base to trimming and J lost 9 bases, with 10 bases between them. The CDR3 sequence is 13 residues long. The germline CDR1 and CDR2 sequences are LGHNA and YSLEER. The CDR3 reads CASSQATGGEQFF. Written as DNA, the CDR3 is TGCGCCAGCAGCCAAGCGACAGGCGGTGAGCAGTTCTTC.

This chain joins TRBV10-3 and TRBJ1-1; the D gene is possibly TRBD1 (5 bases). V lost 3 bases and J lost 1, with 18 bases in between. The CDR3 is 17 residues long. CDR1 ENHRY and CDR2 SYGVKD come from the germline V gene. CDR3 nucleotides: TGTGCCATCAGTGAAGAACTGACAGCTCCTAGGAACACTGAAGCTTTCTTT. Translated, it gives CAISEELTAPRNTEAFF.

The table lists this clone with a few counts. The V call is TRBV6-1, the J call TRBJ2-3; 9 bases match TRBD1. With 4 bases clipped from V and 2 bases from J, the junction kept 13 bases outside the gene matches. There are 18 residues in the CDR3. Looked up from germline, CDR1 is MNHNS and CDR2 is SASEGT. CDR3 loop: CASSALFSTGGYTDTQYF. The CDR3 DNA reads TGTGCCAGCAGTGCCCTTTTTTCGACAGGGGGTTACACAGATACGCAGTATTTT.

The J gene is TRBJ2-3, the V gene TRBV7-2, with TRBD2 matching over 12 bases. CDR1 is SGHTA and CDR2 is FQGNSA in the germline V gene. J was trimmed by 3 bases and V by 2 bases; bases with no gene match: 6. The CDR3 consists of 17 residues. This CDR3 reads CASSLLAGGGITDTQYF. The CDR3 bases are TGTGCCAGCAGCTTACTAGCGGGAGGGGGGATTACAGATACGCAGTATTTT.

To note about this clone: This sample includes further DNA sequences coding for the same CDR3. The chain links TRBV6-5 to TRBJ1-2, with D possibly being TRBD1 (6 bases). Trimming cost V 3 bases and J 11 bases, with 19 bases left between them. Germline-derived CDR1 and CDR2 are MNHEY and SVGAGI. This CDR3 region has 14 residues. The CDR3 loop is CASSYISGAGGYTF. CDR3 nucleotides: TGTGCCAGCAGTTATATATCGGGGGCCGGTGGTTACACCTTC.

The gene calls are TRBV6-1 and TRBJ2-7; no clear D gene. The CDR3 covers 14 residues. V was trimmed by 4 bases and J by 3 bases, leaving 13 bases between them. CDR1 and CDR2 (germline): MNHNS, SASEGT. The CDR3 region has the DNA TGTGCCAGCAGTGGGTCGGTAACGGACTACGAGCAGTACTTC. Its translation: CASSGSVTDYEQYF.

The gene calls are TRBV29-1 and TRBJ2-3; tentatively, D is TRBD1 or TRBD2 (5 bases each). Looked up from germline, CDR1 is SQVTM and CDR2 is ANQGSEA. The CDR3 contains 15 residues. Trimming shortened V by 6 bases and J by 5 bases, and 21 bases separated the two germline ends. The CDR3: CSVLPSGPQEDTQYF. The CDR3, as DNA: TGCAGCGTGCTCCCATCGGGGCCCCAGGAAGATACGCAGTATTTT.

The chain has TRBV7-9 and TRBJ1-4, with a possible D match to TRBD1 (6 bases). Germline V lookup: CDR1 SEHNR, CDR2 FQNEAQ (reference sequence). The CDR3 runs 13 residues. V lost 2 bases and J lost 5, with 6 bases in between. CDR3 bases: TGTGCCAGCAGCTTAAGGGGGAATGAAAAACTGTTTTTT. It specifies CASSLRGNEKLFF.

The rearrangement uses TRBV28 and TRBJ2-7, with TRBD1 identical over 10 bases. The CDR3 loop spans 16 amino acids. Unmatched junction bases numbered 12, after V lost 7 bases and J lost 3 bases. Germline V gives CDR1 MDHEN, CDR2 SYDVKM. CDR3 bases: TGTGCCAGCACCCCTTTACCCGGGACAGGGGTCTACGAGCAGTACTTC. It is translated as CASTPLPGTGVYEQYF.

To note about this clone: The sample contains more than one DNA sequence encoding this CDR3. The chain combines TRBV7-9 with TRBJ2-3; 14 positions match TRBD2. The V and J ends lost 5 bases and 3 bases, in that order; junction bases with no gene match: 4. The germline V gene has CDR1 SEHNR and CDR2 FQNEAQ (reference sequence). The CDR3 sequence is 16 residues long. CDR3 coding DNA: TGTGCCAGCAGCGCAAGACTAGCGGGAGGGACAGATACGCAGTATTTT. It encodes CASSARLAGGTDTQYF. Complete variable domain (other parts from reference TRBV7-9 and TRBJ2-3): DTGVSQNPRHKITKRGQNVTFRCDPISEHNRLYWYRQTLGQGPEFLTYFQNEAQLEKSRLLSDRFSAERPKGSFSTLEIQRTEQGDSAMYLCASSARLAGGTDTQYFGPGTRLTVL.

In its sample, this clone was seen once. V is TRBV28 and J is TRBJ2-2; D perhaps matches TRBD1 (5 bases). Deletions cut 1 base from V and 6 bases from J, with 9 bases between. Germline CDR1 and CDR2: MDHEN and SYDVKM. The CDR3 length is 14 residues. This CDR3 is CASSLLGEAGELFF. DNA for the CDR3: TGTGCCAGCAGTTTATTAGGGGAAGCCGGGGAGCTGTTTTTT.